The next 21 T cell receptor beta chains were all read from a single sample in a study of blood T cells in healthy people across ages. A J-beta primer mix and a sample-barcoded 5' primer were used in a second PCR of about 7 to 11 cycles. Via MiXCR, TCRdb re-called the 5' RACE reads, giving one row per CDR3 protein. This table has roughly 700,000 distinct CDR3 sequences, approximately 29% appearing once. The sample comprised blood. Receptors were obtained from a woman at least 80 years old in good health.

V usage is TRBV15 and J usage is TRBJ2-1; a weak D match, TRBD2 (6 bases). This CDR3 has 15 amino acids. Per germline, CDR1 LNHNV and CDR2 YYDKDF (reference sequence). Trimming cost V 3 bases and J 4 bases, with 13 bases left between them. The CDR3 nucleotides read TGTGCCACCAGCAGCATGGTAGCGGAGTACAATGAGCAGTTCTTC. Encoded protein: CATSSMVAEYNEQFF.

This clonotype has more than one count but fewer than ten. The rearrangement joins TRBV21-1 to TRBJ1-5; the DNA was not used to check the table's D call, TRBD1. TRBV21-1 is deemed a pseudogene. The CDR3 has 16 amino acids. CDR3 in DNA: TGTGCCAGCAGCTTGCCGGGACAGGGGGCAGGTCAGCCCCAGCATTTT. Amino acids: CASSLPGQGAGQPQHF.

This clonotype was observed many times. The chain recombines TRBV5-1 with TRBJ2-7; maybe TRBD2 (6 bases). The V and J ends lost 2 bases and 1 base respectively, with 10 bases between them. This CDR3 region has 14 residues. CDR1 is SGHRS, CDR2 YFSETQ, per germline. The chain's CDR3 is CASSFGSGSYEQYF. DNA for the CDR3: TGCGCCAGCAGCTTCGGCAGCGGGTCCTACGAGCAGTACTTC. The full variable domain, completed using reference TRBV5-1 and TRBJ2-7, is KAGVTQTPRYLIKTRGQQVTLSCSPISGHRSVSWYQQTPGQGLQFLFEYFSETQRNKGNFPGRFSGRQFSNSRSEMNVSTLELGDSALYLCASSFGSGSYEQYFGPGTRLTVT.

This clonotype was recorded at least ten times. The V and J genes are TRBV9 and TRBJ2-3; 8 nucleotides match TRBD1. J gave up 1 base and V 0 bases, and 1 base lay outside the gene matches. The germline gives CDR1 SGDLS, CDR2 YYNGEE. The CDR3 totals 15 residues. The CDR3 DNA follows: TGTGCCAGCAGCGTAGAGACAGGGGGCACAGATACGCAGTATTTT. Translated, it gives CASSVETGGTDTQYF.

This clonotype was seen more than once but under ten times. The chain combines TRBV7-9 with TRBJ2-1; 10 nucleotides agree with TRBD2. This CDR3 comprises 15 residues. CDR1 and CDR2 (germline): SEHNR, FQNEAQ (reference sequence). J gave up 2 bases and V 5 bases, and 3 bases lay outside the gene matches. CDR3 nucleotides: TGTGCCAGCAGCCCCACTAGCGGGACCTACAATGAGCAGTTCTTC. Protein sequence: CASSPTSGTYNEQFF.

This clonotype turned up a few times. This chain uses TRBV9 with TRBJ1-6; no definite D call. The CDR3 extends over 15 amino acids. Germline-derived CDR1 and CDR2 are SGDLS and YYNGEE. The V end lost 0 bases, the J end lost 9 bases, and 13 bases lay between the germline ends. The CDR3 bases are TGTGCCAGCAGCGTAGTCGCTCAGGATGGTTCACCCCTCCACTTT. The encoded protein is CASSVVAQDGSPLHF.

This clonotype was detected many times. V gene TRBV12-3 or TRBV12-4 combines with J gene TRBJ2-5, with D hard to call. The CDR3 loop spans 15 amino acids. V was shortened by 2 bases and J by 0 bases, with 10 bases between the two germline ends. CDR3 region: CASSLSPGHQETQYF. Written as DNA, the CDR3 is TGTGCCAGCAGTTTAAGCCCAGGACACCAAGAGACCCAGTACTTC.

This clonotype occurred many times. The chain has TRBV5-5 and TRBJ2-7; 8 bases align to TRBD1. V dropped 6 bases and J dropped 4; count of bases not matched to a gene: 9. This CDR3 is built from 14 residues. Germline CDR1 SGHKS, CDR2 YYEKEE (reference sequence). In DNA, the CDR3 is TGTGCCAGCAACCCGCGGACAGGGTTATACGAGCAGTACTTC. This encodes CASNPRTGLYEQYF.

To note about this clonotype: The limits of the CDR3 on the DNA are not certain, so only TCRdb's listed CDR3 is given. The chain is built from TRBV27 and TRBJ1-2. The CDR3 is 13 residues long, ends included. The germline CDR1 and CDR2 sequences are MNHEY and SMNVEV (reference sequence). CDR3 sequence reads: CAGSPTENYGCTF.

The chain employs TRBV7-9 and TRBJ1-1, with 7 bases identical to TRBD1. Unmatched junction bases numbered 13, after V lost 5 bases and J lost 13 bases. The CDR3 loop spans 13 amino acids. The germline V gene encodes CDR1 SEHNR and CDR2 FQNEAQ (reference sequence). DNA of the CDR3: TGTGCCAGCAGCCCGGGGACAGCTTCAGGCGGTTTCTTT. This encodes CASSPGTASGGFF.

The CDR3 coding sequence is TGTGCCAGCAGCCCCCGGACAGGGGTCCCCACAGATACGCAGTATTTT. Amino acid sequence: CASSPRTGVPTDTQYF. This chain links TRBV9 with TRBJ2-3, with 9 nucleotides matching TRBD1. The CDR3 length is 16 residues. CDR1 is SGDLS, CDR2 YYNGEE, per germline. J was trimmed by 2 bases and V by 4 bases; bases with no gene match: 8.

This clonotype was counted between two and nine times. A read error may be the cause here, since a much bigger clone is one base away. The gene calls are TRBV18 and TRBJ1-2; D remains unclear. Germline V gene data show CDR1 as KGHSH and CDR2 as LQKENI. With 9 bases removed from V and 7 bases from J, the gap between germline ends came to 18 bases. This CDR3 has 13 residues. The chain's CDR3 is CASSRLGDCGYTF. Here the CDR3 DNA reads TGTGCCAGTAGTCGGTTGGGAGACTGTGGCTACACCTTC.

The chain combines TRBV12-3 or TRBV12-4 with TRBJ1-1, with D perhaps matching TRBD1 (5 bases). The CDR3 sequence is 14 residues long. The ends were cut back, 4 bases at V and 7 bases at J, with 16 bases in the middle. The chain's CDR3 is CASSYTGQGVEAFF. The CDR3 region has the DNA TGTGCCAGCAGTTACACCGGACAAGGGGTTGAAGCTTTCTTT.

This clonotype was seen many times. The chain recombines TRBV28 with TRBJ1-5, with a tentative D call TRBD1 (6 bases). Between the trimmed V and J ends, which lost 4 bases and 0 bases, there was a span of 16 bases. This CDR3 comprises 17 residues. The germline V gene encodes CDR1 MDHEN and CDR2 SYDVKM. The CDR3 DNA reads as TGTGCCAGCAGTTCTTCTTCCGGGGGCTATAGCAATCAGCCCCAGCATTTT. Translated: CASSSSSGGYSNQPQHF.

This clonotype was observed a few times. It may be a read error: a sequence one base away is much more abundant. This chain joins TRBV11-1 and TRBJ2-7, with D maybe TRBD2 (5 bases). There are 14 residues in the CDR3. Germline assignment: CDR1 SGHAT and CDR2 FQDESV (reference sequence). The CDR3 here is CARSLQRASYEQYF. The CDR3 DNA reads TGTGCCAGAAGCTTACAGAGGGCCTCCTACGAGCAGTACTTC.

J is TRBJ2-1 and V is TRBV5-1; D is unresolved. Matching the DNA end better, TRBJ2-7 makes the J call doubtful. CDR1 and CDR2 (germline): SGHRS, YFSETQ. This CDR3 is 14 amino acids long. The CDR3 here is CASSPTGSYNEQYF. CDR3 DNA: TGCGCCAGCAGCCCCACCGGCTCCTACAATGAGCAGTACTTC.

This clonotype was recorded many times. The chain couples TRBV6-6 to TRBJ2-1; 11 positions match TRBD2. V trimming: 6 bases; J trimming: 10 bases; junction bases outside the gene matches: 14. The CDR3 is 16 residues long. From germline, CDR1 is MNHNY and CDR2 SVGAGI (reference sequence). The CDR3 bases are TGTGCCAGCAGCCCTCCAAGGTCTAGCGGGGGGAAGGAGCAGTTCTTC. Protein sequence: CASSPPRSSGGKEQFF.

This clonotype is a singleton in its sample. The chain links TRBV7-9 to TRBJ2-2; weak D call: TRBD1 (6 bases). Germline V gene sequence: CDR1 SEHNR, CDR2 FQNEAQ (reference sequence). CDR3 length: 16 residues. V dropped 5 bases and J dropped 4 bases, with 17 bases sitting between them. This chain's CDR3 is CASSRSTQGGTGELFF. CDR3 nucleotides: TGTGCCAGCAGCCGATCAACACAGGGTGGCACCGGGGAGCTGTTTTTT.

This clonotype was found a few times. Given a much more abundant clone one base away, this may be a read error. The gene calls are TRBV7-2 and TRBJ2-7; weak D call: TRBD2 (6 bases). The germline CDR1 and CDR2 sequences are SGHTA and FQGNSA. There are 15 residues in the CDR3. Trimming left V 1 base short and J 7 bases short, with 17 bases between. The CDR3 nucleotides are TGTGCCAGCAGCTTAGGTGGCGGGGCAGACAATGAGCAGTACTTC. This translates into CASSLGGGADNEQYF.

On this clonotype itself: A junction end diverges from the germline sequence, so it may reflect a read error. The chain recombines TRBV11-2 with TRBJ2-7, with D possibly TRBD1 on 6 matching bases. CDR3 length equals 13 residues. CDR1 and CDR2 (germline): SGHAT, FQNNGV. DNA of the CDR3: TGTGCCGGCAGCCTGACCGGGGACAATGAGCAGTACTTC. This encodes CAGSLTGDNEQYF.

This clonotype has ten or more counts. The V and J genes are TRBV7-2 and TRBJ1-6; 8 bases are shared with TRBD1. Trimming took 5 bases from V and 11 from J; bases not matched to a gene: 8. Germline V gene data show CDR1 as SGHTA and CDR2 as FQGNSA. This CDR3 is 14 amino acids long. In DNA form, the CDR3 reads TGTGCCAGCAGCGCAGGGGGCGCCTCTCCACCCCTCCACTTT. Residues: CASSAGGASPPLHF. Based on the CDR3 plus reference TRBV7-2 and TRBJ1-6, the full variable domain is GAGVSQSPSNKVTEKGKDVELRCDPISGHTALYWYRQSLGQGLEFLIYFQGNSAPDKSGLPSDRFSAERTGGSVSTLTIQRTQQEDSAVYLCASSAGGASPPLHFGNGTRLTVT.